The entry that follows covers one T cell receptor (beta chain) sequence. Its antigen has not been determined. No base quality values were provided; no much bigger clone lies one nucleotide off. Genomic DNA was extracted from sorted cells for sequencing of the TCRbeta CDR3 region. The immunoSEQ Assay was used for sequencing of TCRbeta CDR3 regions. TCRdb obtained this table from immuneACCESS and retained in-frame rearrangements with V and J assigned. These tables miss some clones; where compared with another copy, unresolved V genes account for less than half of the shortfall, and the remainder is unexplained. Counted in this sample were 90,000 or so clones; around nine tenths of them appeared once. Roughly 1.1% of the sample rests with the top ten. CDR1 and CDR2 (MRHNA, SNTAGT) derive from the germline V gene. Germline trimming amounts to 4 bases on V and 2 bases on J, with 2 as the count of junction bases outside the gene matches. Reading from cysteine to phenylalanine, the CDR3 counts 13 amino acids. Just the 39-base CDR3 DNA is kept, in frame starting at base 1.

This sample is part of a study of OX40 agonist ivuxolimab in advanced cancers. Some background on the complete study: Ivuxolimab was a fully human IgG2 agonistic monoclonal antibody targeting the costimulatory receptor OX40 (CD134). Intravenous ivuxolimab was administered to patients every 2 weeks at six dose levels: 0.01, 0.1, 0.3, 1.5, 3 and 10 mg/kg. Of the approximately 50 patients in dose escalation, some 19 had hepatocellular carcinoma, about 15 had melanoma, 9 had renal cell carcinoma and 9 had head and neck cancer. The dose-escalation cohort was about 83% male with a mean age of 60 years, ranging from roughly 20 to 80. Patients were allowed to have had prior anti-PD-1, anti-PD-L1 or anti-CTLA-4 therapy, and 40% of the dose-escalation patients had previously received checkpoint inhibitors. Partial responses occurred in three dose-escalation patients: two with cutaneous melanoma and one with hepatocellular carcinoma. The purpose of peripheral TCRbeta sequencing was to test whether ivuxolimab changed TCR sequence diversity and led to clonal T-cell expansion. The paper describes the monotherapy dose-escalation part (N of about 57 patients) of the phase I trial of ivuxolimab.

The trial excluded patients who had a history of autoimmune disease or were on systemic immunosuppression. Peripheral blood for TCR sequencing was collected from all dose cohorts at baseline, on cycle 4 day 1, and on cycle 7 day 1. The samples were taken from a phase I, first-in-human, multicenter, open-label dose-escalation trial of ivuxolimab. Adults with locally advanced or metastatic head and neck squamous cell, hepatocellular, melanoma or renal cell carcinoma were enrolled in the trial. CD4+ and CD8+ T cells were sorted separately from peripheral blood before TCR sequencing. Study-level results and caveats: At doses from 0.1 to 3.0 mg/kg, clonal expansion was seen in both CD4+ and CD8+ blood T cells between baseline and week 6. After ivuxolimab, CD8+ T cells had more expanded clones than CD4+ T cells on average. Low levels of normalized T-cell clonal expansion were also shown by some nonresponding patients. Partial responders in the 0.1-3.0 mg/kg groups had among the lowest normalized peripheral clonal expansion, especially among CD8+ T cells. Which antigens the clonally expanded peripheral T cells were specific for was not determined.

This sequence was found in an adult with an advanced solid tumor such as melanoma, head and neck, liver or kidney cancer. The chain joins TRBV6-4 to TRBJ2-7, and TRBD2 aligns with 7 junction nucleotides. This specimen was CD4+ or CD8+ T cells sorted from blood, taken in a trial of the OX40 agonist ivuxolimab. The CDR3 is CASSGDYPYEQYF. The bases are TGTGCCAGCAGTGGGGACTACCCCTACGAGCAGTACTTC.